The 13 T cell receptor beta chains reported below all come from one sample, sequenced in a study of shared clonotypes between healthy human individuals. This table comes from immunoSEQ multiplex PCR, and its TCRdb copy is limited to in-frame clones, with some not included. Altogether 2 million to 2.5 million clones are present, approximately 93% being singletons, with the ten largest covering about 0.38%. The sample was naive CD4+ T cells from PBMCs. Subset of the sample: CD45RA+ positively selected. The receptors were gathered from a man aged 18 to 35 in good health. Some clones in this sample may be carry-over from other donors' samples.

As for this clone: Other DNA sequences in the same sample also yield this CDR3. The gene calls are TRBV18 and TRBJ2-5; TRBD1 agrees at 9 bases. Trimming took 3 bases from V and 4 from J; bases not matched to a gene: 0. The CDR3 totals 13 residues. CDR1 is KGHSH, CDR2 LQKENI, per germline. This chain's CDR3 is CASSPGQGETQYF. CDR3 in DNA: TGTGCCAGCTCACCGGGACAGGGAGAGACCCAGTACTTC.

CDR3 residues: CASKNGLAGGYEQYF. CDR3 DNA sequence: TGTGCCAGCAAAAACGGACTAGCGGGAGGTTACGAGCAGTACTTC. V is TRBV27 and J is TRBJ2-7, with 14 bases lining up with TRBD2. V lost 7 bases, J lost 4 bases, and 6 bases stayed unmatched. The CDR3 spans 15 residues. Germline V gene data show CDR1 as MNHEY and CDR2 as SMNVEV (reference sequence).

Notes on this clone: An end of the junction does not agree with germline; a read error may underlie this. The chain recombines TRBV29-1 with TRBJ1-1; tentative D call: TRBD1 (5 bases). Germline values: CDR1 SQVTM, CDR2 ANQGSEA. The CDR3 is 13 residues long. The CDR3 sequence is CSVEGVSETEAFF. The CDR3 coding sequence is TGCAGCGTCGAAGGGGTATCCGAAACTGAAGCTTTCTTT.

This clone has only a few counts. This chain connects TRBV4-3 to TRBJ1-1; no definite D call. V was clipped by 0 bases and J by 8 bases, with 10 bases between them. This CDR3 has 13 amino acids. Per the germline V gene, CDR1 is LGHNA and CDR2 is YSLEER. The CDR3: CASSQERPGEAFF. Written as DNA, the CDR3 is TGCGCCAGCAGCCAAGAAAGGCCCGGGGAAGCTTTCTTT.

This sequence joins TRBV7-3 and TRBJ2-7; 8 nucleotides match TRBD2. CDR1 and CDR2 (germline): SGHTA, FQGTGA. CDR3 length equals 16 residues. V lost 5 bases to trimming and J lost 1 base; unmatched junction nucleotides: 10. The CDR3 sequence: CASSPRASGRSYEQYF. The CDR3 nucleotides are TGTGCCAGCAGCCCTAGGGCTAGCGGGCGGTCCTACGAGCAGTACTTC.

The V and J genes are TRBV29-1 and TRBJ2-1, with 13 nucleotides matching TRBD2. This CDR3 has 16 residues. CDR1 and CDR2 from the germline V gene are SQVTM and ANQGSEA. This CDR3 reads CSGEGLAGSSYNEQFF. CDR3 DNA: TGCAGTGGAGAGGGACTAGCGGGGAGCTCCTACAATGAGCAGTTCTTC.

The chain carries TRBV27 and TRBJ1-1; D perhaps matches TRBD1 (6 bases). This CDR3 region has 15 residues. V was pared by 5 bases and J by 1 base, with 14 bases between. Germline CDR1 reads MNHEY; CDR2 reads SMNVEV (reference sequence). CDR3 nucleotides: TGTGCCAGCAGTCCCCGGAGGGGGTCGAACACTGAAGCTTTCTTT. It yields the protein CASSPRRGSNTEAFF.

V usage is TRBV5-8 and J usage is TRBJ2-7; D may be TRBD1 (5 bases). Germline V gene sequence: CDR1 SGHTS, CDR2 YDEGEE. CDR3 length: 13 amino acids. V was shortened by 4 bases and J by 1 base, with 9 bases between the two germline ends. The CDR3 loop is CASSPGISYEQYF. CDR3 nucleotides: TGTGCCAGCAGCCCAGGGATTTCCTACGAGCAGTACTTC.

A single count supports this clone. This chain joins TRBV2 and TRBJ2-7, with D unclear. The germline V and J ends were trimmed by 5 bases and 0 bases, with 5 bases remaining between them. CDR1 SNHLY and CDR2 FYNNEI come from the germline V gene. This CDR3 is built from 12 residues. The CDR3 nucleotides read TGTGCCAGCAGTCAGAGCTCCTACGAGCAGTACTTC. Translated: CASSQSSYEQYF.

The chain uses TRBV4-1 and TRBJ2-5, with D unclear. The CDR3 runs 14 residues. The germline CDR1 and CDR2 sequences are MGHRA and YSYEKL. V was clipped by 0 bases and J by 6 bases, with 11 bases between them. This chain's CDR3 is CASSQDNPTKTQYF. In nucleotides, the CDR3 is TGCGCCAGCAGCCAAGATAACCCTACCAAGACCCAGTACTTC.

About this clone: A much larger clone lies a single base off, so this may be a read error. The gene calls are TRBV2 and TRBJ1-2; a possible D gene is TRBD1 (6 bases). Germline loops: CDR1 SNHLY, CDR2 FYNNEI. The CDR3 is 13 amino acids. The CDR3 region is CAGSDLQGTGYTF. The CDR3 DNA is TGTGCCGGCAGTGATCTCCAGGGGACAGGCTACACCTTC.

V is TRBV30 and J is TRBJ1-2; D is unresolved. CDR3 size: 10 residues. V was cut by 5 bases and J by 7 bases, with 8 bases left in between. CDR1 and CDR2 (germline): GTSNPN, SVGIG (reference sequence). CDR3 bases: TGTGCCTGGGGAAGACTTGGCTACACCTTC. As protein: CAWGRLGYTF.

On this clone: Other nucleotide sequences in the sample specify the same CDR3. The chain links TRBV10-3 to TRBJ1-1; 8 positions match TRBD1. The CDR3 extends over 14 amino acids. V lost 2 bases, J lost 1 base, and 0 bases stayed unmatched. Germline assignment: CDR1 ENHRY and CDR2 SYGVKD. As DNA, the CDR3 is TGTGCCATCAGTGAGGGACAGGGGAACACTGAAGCTTTCTTT. Encoded protein: CAISEGQGNTEAFF.